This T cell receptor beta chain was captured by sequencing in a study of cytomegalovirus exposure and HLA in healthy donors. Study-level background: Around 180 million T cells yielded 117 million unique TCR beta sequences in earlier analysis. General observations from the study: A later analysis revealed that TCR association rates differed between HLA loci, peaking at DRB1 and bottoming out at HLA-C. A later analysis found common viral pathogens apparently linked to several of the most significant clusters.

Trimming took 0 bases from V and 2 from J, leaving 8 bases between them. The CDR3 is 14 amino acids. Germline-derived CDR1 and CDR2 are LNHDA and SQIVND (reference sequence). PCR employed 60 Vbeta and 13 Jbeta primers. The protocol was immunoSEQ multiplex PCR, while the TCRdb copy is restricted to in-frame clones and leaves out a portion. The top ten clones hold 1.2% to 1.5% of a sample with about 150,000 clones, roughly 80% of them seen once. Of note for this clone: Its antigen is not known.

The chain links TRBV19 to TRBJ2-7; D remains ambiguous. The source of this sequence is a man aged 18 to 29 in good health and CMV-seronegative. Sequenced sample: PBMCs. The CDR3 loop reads CASSIDAETYEQYF. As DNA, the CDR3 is TGTGCCAGTAGTATAGATGCAGAAACCTACGAGCAGTACTTC.